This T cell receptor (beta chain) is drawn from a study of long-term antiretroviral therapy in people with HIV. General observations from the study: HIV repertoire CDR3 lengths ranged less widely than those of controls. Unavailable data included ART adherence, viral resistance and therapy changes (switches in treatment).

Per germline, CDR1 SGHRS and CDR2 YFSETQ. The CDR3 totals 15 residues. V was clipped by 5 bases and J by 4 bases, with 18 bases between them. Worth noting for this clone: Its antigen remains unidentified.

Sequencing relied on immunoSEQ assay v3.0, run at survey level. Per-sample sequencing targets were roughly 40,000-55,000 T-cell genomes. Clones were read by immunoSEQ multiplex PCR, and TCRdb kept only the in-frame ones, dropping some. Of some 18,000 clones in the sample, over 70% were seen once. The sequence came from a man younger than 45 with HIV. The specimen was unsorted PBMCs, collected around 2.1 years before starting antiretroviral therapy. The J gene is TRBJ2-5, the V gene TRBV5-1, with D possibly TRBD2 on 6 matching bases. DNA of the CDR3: TGCGCCAGCAGTATGTCGGGGGAAGGTACAGAGACCCAGTACTTC. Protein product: CASSMSGEGTETQYF.